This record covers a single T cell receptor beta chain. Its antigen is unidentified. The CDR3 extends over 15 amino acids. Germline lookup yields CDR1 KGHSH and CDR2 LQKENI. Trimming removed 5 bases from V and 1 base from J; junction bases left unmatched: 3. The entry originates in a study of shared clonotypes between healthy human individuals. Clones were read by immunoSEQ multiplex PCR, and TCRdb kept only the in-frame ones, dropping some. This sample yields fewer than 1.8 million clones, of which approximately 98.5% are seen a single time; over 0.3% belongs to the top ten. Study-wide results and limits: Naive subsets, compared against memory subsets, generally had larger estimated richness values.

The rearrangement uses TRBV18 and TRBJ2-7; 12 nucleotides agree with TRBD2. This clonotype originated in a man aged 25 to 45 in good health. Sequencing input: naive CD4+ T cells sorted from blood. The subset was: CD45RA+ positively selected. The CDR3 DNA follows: TGTGCCAGCTCATCAGGACTAGCGGGGTCCTACGAGCAGTACTTC. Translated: CASSSGLAGSYEQYF.